This is a list of T cell receptor beta chains from one sample in a study of control samples from healthy donors and cancer patients. Clones were read by immunoSEQ multiplex PCR, and TCRdb kept only the in-frame ones, dropping some. The sample holds roughly 120,000 clones, approximately 87% seen once. The material sequenced was blood. These TCRs come from a man aged 25-40 years in good health. Both conserved end residues are part of each CDR3. A D gene is named only where the DNA matches it firmly. Clone size is given for some rows only: seen once, a few or many times, or a class if the clone is expanded.

once . TRBJ1-2 15 TRBV15 CATSRAPRGSYGYTF TGTGCCACCAGCAGAGCCCCCAGAGGGAGCTATGGCTACACCTTC
. TRBD2 TRBJ2-7 14 TRBV6-2/TRBV6-3 CASSYRRGDYEQYF TGTGCCAGCAGTTACCGACGGGGGGACTACGAGCAGTACTTC
few TRBD2 TRBJ2-3 15 TRBV5-4 CASTTGGRGTDTQYF TGTGCCAGCACTACGGGGGGGAGAGGCACAGATACGCAGTATTTT
. TRBD1 TRBJ2-1 16 TRBV5-1 CASSPGERDRGNEQFF TGCGCCAGCAGCCCCGGGGAACGAGACAGGGGCAATGAGCAGTTCTTC
. . TRBJ2-1 15 TRBV6-4 CASSPGLSSYNEQFF TGTGCCAGCAGTCCGGGCCTTAGCTCCTACAATGAGCAGTTCTTC
. . TRBJ1-2 9 TRBV29-1 CSVEGSRSF TGCAGCGTTGAAGGGAGCAGGAGCTTC
. . TRBJ2-7 16 TRBV10-3 CAIAPSGPSGAREQYF TGTGCCATCGCGCCATCAGGGCCTTCGGGGGCTCGCGAGCAGTACTTC
once . TRBJ2-7 12 TRBV6-6 CASSYSSYEQYF TGTGCCAGCAGTTACAGCTCCTACGAGCAGTACTTC
once . TRBJ1-4 15 TRBV5-1 CASSQTAARKEKLFF TGCGCCAGCAGCCAAACAGCTGCTAGAAAGGAAAAACTGTTTTTT
. . TRBJ1-5 14 TRBV30 CAWSVVSGNRPQHF TGTGCCTGGAGTGTCGTTTCAGGGAATCGGCCCCAGCATTTT